This T cell receptor (beta chain) came from a study of T-cell memory formation after mild COVID-19. About the study: The study found TCR clusters largely donor specific.

Note on this clonotype: Its matching antigen is unknown.

5'RACE primed at constant segments yielded TCR alpha and TCR beta cDNA libraries bearing sample barcodes and UMIs. From the 5' RACE reads, TCRdb called clonotypes with MiXCR, one entry per CDR3 protein. The data show roughly 140,000 distinct CDR3 sequences, 14% seen once. Study results and caveats: In second-wave clones peaking day 37, SARS-CoV-2 specificity remained unconfirmed.

The specimen was PBMCs or a T cell subset sorted from them (not recorded which). The sequence came from an adult woman who had mild COVID-19 (a few samples of this study predate the infection). Cell type and time point are not known.

The CDR3 reads CASSFSTSGGYYEQYF. The CDR3 region has the DNA TGTGCCAGCAGCTTCTCGACTAGCGGGGGTTACTACGAGCAGTACTTC. V and J are TRBV7-9 and TRBJ2-7, with 12 bases fitting TRBD2. Germline CDR1 reads SEHNR; CDR2 reads FQNEAQ (reference sequence). The CDR3 has 16 amino acids. J lost 3 bases, V lost 3 bases, and 6 bases had no gene match.